Shown below are 15 T cell receptor beta chains from a single sample sequenced in a study of blood T cell repertoires in COVID-19. Clones were sequenced by immunoSEQ multiplex PCR, and TCRdb holds only the in-frame ones, with some missing. Among about 68,000 clones, 75% to 90% were seen once, and the ten largest hold 2.5% to 3%. Sample: peripheral blood. These receptors were collected from a middle-aged man with acute or convalescent COVID-19.

This rearrangement joins TRBV18 to TRBJ2-1; D gene ambiguous. The CDR3 contains 14 residues. Trimming removed 1 base at V and 6 bases at J, with 10 bases between. Germline V gene data show CDR1 as KGHSH and CDR2 as LQKENI. The CDR3 is CASSPLELGNEQFF. CDR3 sequence (DNA): TGTGCCAGCTCACCACTGGAGTTGGGCAATGAGCAGTTCTTC.

The rearrangement uses TRBV18 and TRBJ1-1, with D possibly TRBD1 on 5 matching bases. The ends were cut back, 3 bases at V and 0 bases at J, with 8 bases in the middle. The germline gives CDR1 KGHSH, CDR2 LQKENI. The CDR3 has 14 residues. Here the CDR3 DNA reads TGTGCCAGCTCACCGGACACCATGAACACTGAAGCTTTCTTT. It specifies CASSPDTMNTEAFF.

CDR3 amino acids: CASSLRTSGRNEQFF. In DNA, the CDR3 is TGCGCCAGCAGCCTTAGGACTAGCGGGAGGAATGAGCAGTTCTTC. The chain uses TRBV10-1 and TRBJ2-1; 14 bases align to TRBD2. The V gene's germline CDR1 is WNHNN and CDR2 SYGVQD (reference sequence). The junction had 5 bases not matched to a gene; V was cut back by 6 bases and J by 7 bases. The CDR3 runs to 15 residues.

The chain combines TRBV15 with TRBJ1-2; 7 bases are shared with TRBD1. Germline trimming cut 2 bases from V and 3 bases from J; bases unmatched to any gene: 9. The CDR3 extends over 16 amino acids. Germline lookup yields CDR1 LNHNV and CDR2 YYDKDF (reference sequence). CDR3 protein: CATSRSPTGDYYGYTF. The CDR3 DNA reads as TGTGCCACCAGCAGATCGCCCACAGGGGATTACTATGGCTACACCTTC.

This chain links TRBV11-2 with TRBJ2-7; TRBD2 matches 10 bases. The CDR3 has 18 amino acids. Germline V gene lookup returns CDR1 SGHAT and CDR2 FQNNGV. The V segment lost 3 bases and the J segment 0 bases; nucleotides outside the gene matches: 11. The CDR3 DNA sequence: TGTGCCAGCAGCTTCACCAGCGGGAGGGGACGCGCCTCCTACGAGCAGTACTTC. Protein product: CASSFTSGRGRASYEQYF. The full variable domain, rest sourced from reference TRBV11-2 and TRBJ2-7, is EAGVAQSPRYKIIEKRQSVAFWCNPISGHATLYWYQQILGQGPKLLIQFQNNGVVDDSQLPKDRFSAERLKGVDSTLKIQPAKLEDSAVYLCASSFTSGRGRASYEQYFGPGTRLTVT.

V is TRBV11-2 and J is TRBJ1-1; tentative D call: TRBD1 (5 bases). CDR1 SGHAT and CDR2 FQNNGV come from the germline V gene. With 1 base removed from V and 0 bases from J, the gap between germline ends came to 9 bases. This CDR3 has 15 residues. Written as DNA, the CDR3 is TGTGCCAGCAGCTTAGGCCCCAGGGTGAACACTGAAGCTTTCTTT. Translated, it gives CASSLGPRVNTEAFF.

The chain links TRBV6-2 or TRBV6-3 to TRBJ2-4, with TRBD2 matching 8 bases. CDR3 length: 19 amino acids. Per germline, CDR1 MNHEY and CDR2 SVGEGT. J was trimmed by 0 bases and V by 2 bases; bases with no gene match: 12. In nucleotides, the CDR3 is TGTGCCAGCAGTTACCATTCCGGGGCTAGCGGGCCAGCCAAAAACATTCAGTACTTC. It encodes CASSYHSGASGPAKNIQYF.

The chain carries TRBV18 and TRBJ2-5, with 7 bases fitting TRBD1. After removal of 3 bases from V and 3 bases from J, the junction contained 4 bases not matched to a gene. This CDR3 comprises 14 residues. Germline V lookup: CDR1 KGHSH, CDR2 LQKENI. Here the CDR3 reads CASSPTGAKETQYF. CDR3 nucleotides: TGTGCCAGCTCACCTACAGGGGCCAAAGAGACCCAGTACTTC.

This clone is a singleton in its sample. This rearrangement joins TRBV28 to TRBJ2-7; 7 bases line up with TRBD2. The CDR3 has 15 amino acids. Trimming at V came to 7 bases and at J to 1 base, leaving 10 bases not matched to a gene. The germline CDR1 and CDR2 sequences are MDHEN and SYDVKM. The CDR3 spells CASTPGLLKSYEQYF. The CDR3 nucleotides read TGTGCCAGCACTCCGGGACTACTAAAATCCTACGAGCAGTACTTC.

The rearrangement uses TRBV28 and TRBJ2-5; 12 bases align to TRBD2. Germline V gene lookup returns CDR1 MDHEN and CDR2 SYDVKM. The ends lost 4 bases at V and 7 bases at J; junction bases unmatched: 10. CDR3 length equals 16 residues. This CDR3 is CASSWTSGILSGTQYF. CDR3 nucleotides: TGTGCCAGCAGTTGGACTAGCGGGATCCTGTCCGGGACCCAGTACTTC.

Note on this clone: No conserved phenylalanine or tryptophan is present at the end of the CDR3, so a read error is the likely explanation. The DNA is omitted, as the CDR3 cannot be located on it reliably, and the CDR3 follows TCRdb's listing. The CDR3 protein is CASSLGTSIFL. V gene TRBV18 combines with J gene TRBJ2-7; TRBD2, the D gene given by the table, was not confirmed from the DNA. CDR1 and CDR2 from the germline V gene are KGHSH and LQKENI. The CDR3 is made up of 11 amino acids, end residues included.

The chain carries TRBV6-2 or TRBV6-3 and TRBJ1-2, with TRBD1 matching 7 bases. The germline V gene has CDR1 MNHEY and CDR2 SVGEGT. There are 17 residues in the CDR3. With 0 bases clipped from V and 4 bases from J, the junction kept 11 bases outside the gene matches. CDR3 bases: TGTGCCAGCAGTTACTCGATCGGGGACAGTGTGACCTATGGCTACACCTTC. Residues: CASSYSIGDSVTYGYTF.

V gene TRBV27 combines with J gene TRBJ2-7; D perhaps matches TRBD2 (6 bases). Per the germline V gene, CDR1 is MNHEY and CDR2 is SMNVEV (reference sequence). The V and J ends lost 4 bases and 7 bases respectively, with 17 bases between them. The CDR3 spans 14 residues. CDR3 sequence (DNA): TGTGCCAGCAGTTACAGGCTGGGGGGTTGGGAGCAGTACTTC. It codes for CASSYRLGGWEQYF.

The chain links TRBV7-2 to TRBJ1-3; no reliable D call. Looked up from germline, CDR1 is SGHTA and CDR2 is FQGNSA. The length of the CDR3 is 16 residues. The V gene lost 0 bases and the J gene lost 3 bases, with 12 bases spanning the gap. The CDR3 spells CASSLASGFLGNTIYF. CDR3 DNA: TGTGCCAGCAGCTTAGCATCCGGGTTTCTTGGAAACACCATATATTTT. Looking up the rest from reference TRBV7-2 and TRBJ1-3 gives the full variable domain: GAGVSQSPSNKVTEKGKDVELRCDPISGHTALYWYRQSLGQGLEFLIYFQGNSAPDKSGLPSDRFSAERTGGSVSTLTIQRTQQEDSAVYLCASSLASGFLGNTIYFGEGSWLTVV.

This chain joins TRBV6-2 or TRBV6-3 and TRBJ2-3; the match to TRBD2 covers 14 bases. The CDR3 runs to 14 residues. CDR1 is MNHEY, CDR2 SVGEGT, per germline. Trimming removed 6 bases from V and 6 bases from J; junction bases left unmatched: 2. The CDR3 region is CASSWTSGRDTQYF. The CDR3 region has the DNA TGTGCCAGCAGCTGGACTAGCGGGAGGGATACGCAGTATTTT.